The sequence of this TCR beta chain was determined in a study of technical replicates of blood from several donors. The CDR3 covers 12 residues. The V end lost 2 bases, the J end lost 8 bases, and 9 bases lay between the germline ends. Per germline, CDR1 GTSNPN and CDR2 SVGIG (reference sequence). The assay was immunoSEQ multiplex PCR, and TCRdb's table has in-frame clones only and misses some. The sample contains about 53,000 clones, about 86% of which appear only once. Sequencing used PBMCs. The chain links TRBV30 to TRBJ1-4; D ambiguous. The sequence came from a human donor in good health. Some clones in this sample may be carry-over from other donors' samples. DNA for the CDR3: TGTGCCTGGAGTCCCAGCGGGGAAAAACTGTTTTTT. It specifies CAWSPSGEKLFF.